This T cell receptor beta chain was documented in a study of a mutant IDH1 vaccine in newly diagnosed glioma (dated by TCRdb to the early 2020s). Broadly, across the study: Patients received eight vaccinations in weeks 1, 3, 5, 7, 11, 15, 19 and 23, corresponding to visits V03 through V10. Prior to enrollment, standard therapy consisting of radiotherapy alone, temozolomide alone, or radiochemotherapy with temozolomide had been administered to patients, with the combination being received by most patients. Vaccination was initiated 4-6 weeks after radiotherapy alone, or concurrently with temozolomide cycles in the chemotherapy-containing groups. For exploratory analyses, longitudinal TCRB deep sequencing was carried out in 25 treated patients wherever samples were available. Six visits were used for peripheral blood collection: V03 (baseline), V05, V07, V10, V12 and V13. Of the 25 to 40 treated patients, approximately 62% were male and about 40% were female, and the mean age was about 40 years. Broader findings and caveats from the paper: Pseudoprogression appeared unrelated to alterations in the top peripheral T cell clonotypes detected by TCRB sequencing. Availability determined which PBMC samples were chosen for TCRB deep sequencing. It was noted by the authors that analyses of patient blood samples could not be reproduced owing to sample limitations. Vaccine-induced immune responses across multiple MHC alleles were detected in 80% to 95% of patients.

Libraries were prepared through the immunoSEQ multiplex PCR assay. Rearranged TCR beta chain sequences were amplified with the hsTCRB Kit following the manufacturer's protocol. Sequencing of TCRB libraries was carried out on an Illumina MiSeq. Per the source publication's procedure: The proprietary platform of the kit vendor was used for demultiplexing, trimming and gene mapping. TCRdb obtained this table from immuneACCESS and retained in-frame rearrangements with V and J assigned. These tables miss some clones; where compared with another copy, unresolved V genes account for less than half of the shortfall, and the remainder is unexplained. The V and J calls and clone size were taken over from that table, and D and trimming were inferred from the DNA. Within this sample are under 45,000 clones, with under 95% of them counted one time only. The ten largest clones represent roughly 3.9% of the sample.

The sample's time point label, in plain terms: week 23, last vaccination. Every vaccine dose consisted of 300 ug of a 20-mer mutant IDH1 peptide in Montanide, administered subcutaneously together with topical imiquimod. Newly diagnosed WHO grade 3 or 4 IDH1-mutant astrocytomas showing loss of nuclear ATRX were present in the donors. The samples were drawn from NOA16, a multicentre, single-arm, open-label phase I trial in Germany that tested a mutant IDH1 peptide vaccine in humans for the first time. Genomic DNA for TCRB sequencing was extracted from EDTA blood using the DNeasy Blood and Tissue Kit. The CDR3 numbers 15 residues from cysteine through phenylalanine. Only CDR3 DNA is held: 45 bases, read in frame from base 1. V is cut by 1 base and J by 2 bases, and the space between the germline ends is 11 bases. Looking up the germline V gene yields CDR1 LGHNA and CDR2 YSLEER. This clone occurred once. No antigen is known for it. Base qualities are missing; no much larger clone stands one base away.

The TCR was taken from a man aged 50 or older with glioma. The receptor chain draws on TRBV4-3 and TRBJ1-1; perhaps TRBD1 is the D gene, with 6 bases matching. The input for sequencing was PBMCs, taken from a glioma patient whose treatment included an IDH1 peptide vaccine. The DNA sequence is as follows: TGCGCCAGCAGCCAAGTGTCGACAGGTAACACTGAAGCTTTCTTT. Translated, this gives CASSQVSTGNTEAFF.